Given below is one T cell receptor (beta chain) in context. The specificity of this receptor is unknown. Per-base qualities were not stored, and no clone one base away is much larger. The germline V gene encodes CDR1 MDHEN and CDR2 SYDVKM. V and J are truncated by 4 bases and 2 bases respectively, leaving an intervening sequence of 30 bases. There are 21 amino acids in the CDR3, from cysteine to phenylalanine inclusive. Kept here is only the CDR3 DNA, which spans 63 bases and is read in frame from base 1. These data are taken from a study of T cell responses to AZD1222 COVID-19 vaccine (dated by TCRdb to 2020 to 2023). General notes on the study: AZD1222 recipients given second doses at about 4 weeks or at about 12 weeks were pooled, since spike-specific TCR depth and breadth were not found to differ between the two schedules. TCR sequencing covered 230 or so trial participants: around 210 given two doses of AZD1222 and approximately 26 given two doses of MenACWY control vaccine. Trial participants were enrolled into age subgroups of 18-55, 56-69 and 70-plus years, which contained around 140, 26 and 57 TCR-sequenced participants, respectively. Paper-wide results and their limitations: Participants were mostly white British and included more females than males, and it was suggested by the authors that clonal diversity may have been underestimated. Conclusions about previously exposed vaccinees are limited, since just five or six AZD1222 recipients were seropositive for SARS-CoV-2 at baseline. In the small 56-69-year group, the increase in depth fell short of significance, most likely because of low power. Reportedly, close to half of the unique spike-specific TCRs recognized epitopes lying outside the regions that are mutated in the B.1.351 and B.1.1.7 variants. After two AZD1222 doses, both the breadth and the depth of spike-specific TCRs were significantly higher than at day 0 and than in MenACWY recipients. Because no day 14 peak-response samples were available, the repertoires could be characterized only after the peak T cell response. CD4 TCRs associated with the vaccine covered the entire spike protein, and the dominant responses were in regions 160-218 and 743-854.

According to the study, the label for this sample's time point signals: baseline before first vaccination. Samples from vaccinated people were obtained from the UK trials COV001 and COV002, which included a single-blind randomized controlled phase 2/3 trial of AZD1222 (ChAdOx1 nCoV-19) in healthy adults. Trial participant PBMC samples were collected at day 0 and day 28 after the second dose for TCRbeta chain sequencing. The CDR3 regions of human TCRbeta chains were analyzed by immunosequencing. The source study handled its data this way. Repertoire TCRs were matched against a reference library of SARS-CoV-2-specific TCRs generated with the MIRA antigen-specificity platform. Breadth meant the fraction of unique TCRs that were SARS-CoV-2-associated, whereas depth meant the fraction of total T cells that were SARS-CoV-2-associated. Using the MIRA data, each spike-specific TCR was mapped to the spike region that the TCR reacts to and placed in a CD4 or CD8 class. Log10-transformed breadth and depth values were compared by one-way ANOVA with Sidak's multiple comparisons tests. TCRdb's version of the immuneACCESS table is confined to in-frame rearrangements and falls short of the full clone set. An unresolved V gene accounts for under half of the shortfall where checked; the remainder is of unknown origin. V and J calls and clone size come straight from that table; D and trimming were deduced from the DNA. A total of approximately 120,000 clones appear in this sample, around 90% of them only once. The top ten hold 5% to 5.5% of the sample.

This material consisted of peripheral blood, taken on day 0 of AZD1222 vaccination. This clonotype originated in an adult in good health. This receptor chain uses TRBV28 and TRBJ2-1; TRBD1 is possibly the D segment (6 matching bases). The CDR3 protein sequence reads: CASSWNGVTPLYRDTYNEQFF. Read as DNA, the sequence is TGTGCCAGCAGTTGGAATGGGGTAACTCCCCTGTACAGGGATACCTACAATGAGCAGTTCTTC.